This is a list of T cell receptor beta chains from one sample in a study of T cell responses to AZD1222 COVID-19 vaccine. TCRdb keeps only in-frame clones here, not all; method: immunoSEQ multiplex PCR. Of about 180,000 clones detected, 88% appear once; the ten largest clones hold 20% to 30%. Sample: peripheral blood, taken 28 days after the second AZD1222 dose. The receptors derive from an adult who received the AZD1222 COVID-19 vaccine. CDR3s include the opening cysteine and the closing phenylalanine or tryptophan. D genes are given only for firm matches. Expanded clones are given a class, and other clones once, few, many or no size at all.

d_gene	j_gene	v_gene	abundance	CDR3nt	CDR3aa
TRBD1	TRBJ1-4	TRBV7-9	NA	TGTGCCAGCAGCCCGGGGACAGGGGTTGAAAAACTGTTTTTT	CASSPGTGVEKLFF
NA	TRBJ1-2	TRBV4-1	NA	TGCGCCAGCAGCCAAGATAACGGGTATGGCTACACCTTC	CASSQDNGYGYTF
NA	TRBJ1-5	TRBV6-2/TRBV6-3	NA	TGTGCCAGCAGTCAGGACCGATATCAGCCCCAGCATTTT	CASSQDRYQPQHF
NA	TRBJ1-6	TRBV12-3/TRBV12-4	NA	TGTGCCAGCAGACGACCCGAAAGTTCACCCCTCCACTTT	CASRRPESSPLHF
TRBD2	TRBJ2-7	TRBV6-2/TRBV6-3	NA	TGTGCCAGCAGTCGGACAGGGACTAGCGGGGCGGGAACCTACGAGCAGTACTTC	CASSRTGTSGAGTYEQYF
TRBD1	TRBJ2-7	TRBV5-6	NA	TGTGCCAGCGGGACGGGACAGGGTACCTACGAGCAGTACTTC	CASGTGQGTYEQYF
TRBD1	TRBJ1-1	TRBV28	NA	TGTGCCAGCACCCCCCTTGGGACAGGGATTTCTAGAGACACTGAAGCTTTCTTT	CASTPLGTGISRDTEAFF
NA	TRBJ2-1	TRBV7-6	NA	TGTGCCAGCAGCTTCCCTGACGATGAGCAGTTCTTC	CASSFPDDEQFF
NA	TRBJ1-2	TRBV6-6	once	TGTGCCACCGGGGGGGTGCCGGTAGGCGGCTACACCTTC	CATGGVPVGGYTF
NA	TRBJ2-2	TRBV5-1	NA	TGCGCCAGCAGCCGGACTGGCACCGGGGAGCTGTTTTTT	CASSRTGTGELFF
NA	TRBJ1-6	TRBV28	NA	TGTGCCAGCGGTTCGGTACCCCTCCACTTT	CASGSVPLHF
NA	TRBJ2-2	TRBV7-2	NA	TGTGCCAGCAGCTTATTGGGATGGAGCACCGGGGAGCTGTTTTTT	CASSLLGWSTGELFF
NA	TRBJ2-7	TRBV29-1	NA	TGCAGCGTTGACGACCCCTACTCCTACGAGCAGTACTTC	CSVDDPYSYEQYF
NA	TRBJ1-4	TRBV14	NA	TGTGCCAGCAGCCAAGGATCCCGGAGAGCAACTAATGAAAAACTGTTTTTT	CASSQGSRRATNEKLFF
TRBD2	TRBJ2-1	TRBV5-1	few	TGCGCCAGCAGCCGTACTAGCGGATACAATGAGCAGTTCTTC	CASSRTSGYNEQFF
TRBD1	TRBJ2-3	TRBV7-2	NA	TGTGCCAGCAGCTTAACCCGGGACAGGGGACGCACAGATACGCAGTATTTT	CASSLTRDRGRTDTQYF
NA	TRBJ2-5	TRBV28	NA	TGTGCCAGCAGTTCAGCTTCGGAGACCCAGTACTTC	CASSSASETQYF
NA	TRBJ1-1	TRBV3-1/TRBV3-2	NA	TGTGCCAGCAGCCAAATGGGAAACACTGAAGCTTTCTTT	CASSQMGNTEAFF
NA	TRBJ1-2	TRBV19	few	TGTGCCAGTAGTATAGATCGCTCGACAGTCTATGGCTACACCTTC	CASSIDRSTVYGYTF
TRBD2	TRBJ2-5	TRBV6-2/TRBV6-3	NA	TGTGCCAGCAGTTATCTAGCGGGAGGCGGAGAGACCCAGTACTTC	CASSYLAGGGETQYF
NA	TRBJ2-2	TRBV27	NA	TGTGCCAGCAGTTTAGGGGGGATGTACACCGGGGAGCTGTTTTTT	CASSLGGMYTGELFF
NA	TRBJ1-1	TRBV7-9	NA	TGTGCCAGCAGCTTACTCCAGATCATGAACACTGAAGCTTTCTTT	CASSLLQIMNTEAFF
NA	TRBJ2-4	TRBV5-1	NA	TGCGCCAGCAGCCCGCTGGGCGCCAAAAACATTCAGTACTTC	CASSPLGAKNIQYF
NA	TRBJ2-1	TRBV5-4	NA	TGTGCCAGCAGCTTAGGTGCAGGGAGACTCAATGAGCAGTTCTTC	CASSLGAGRLNEQFF
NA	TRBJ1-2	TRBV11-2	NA	TGTGCCAGCAGCCTATCCAACTATGGCTACACCTTC	CASSLSNYGYTF
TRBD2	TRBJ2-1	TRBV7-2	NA	TGTGCCAGCAGCTTATTTAGCGGGACTACCTACAATGAGCAGTTCTTC	CASSLFSGTTYNEQFF
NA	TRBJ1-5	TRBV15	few	TGTGCCACCAGCACCGGAGTCTCGAGCAATCAGCCCCAGCATTTT	CATSTGVSSNQPQHF
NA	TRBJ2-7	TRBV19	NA	TGTGCCAGTAGTTCTGGGCCCGGAGTAAAGCACGAGCAGTACTTC	CASSSGPGVKHEQYF
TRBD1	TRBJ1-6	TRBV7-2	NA	TGTGCCAGCAGCCCAGGGACAGGTTATAATTCACCCCTCCACTTT	CASSPGTGYNSPLHF
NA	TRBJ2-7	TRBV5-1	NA	TGCGCCAGCAGCCCCAACCCTCCTACCGCCTACGAGCAGTACTTC	CASSPNPPTAYEQYF
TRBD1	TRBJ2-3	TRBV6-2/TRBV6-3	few	TGTGCCAGCAGTTACTCGGGACAGGGAGCCACAGATACGCAGTATTTT	CASSYSGQGATDTQYF
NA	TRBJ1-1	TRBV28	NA	TGTGCCAGTCGGATGGGGCAGGGCTTCACTGAAGCTTTCTTT	CASRMGQGFTEAFF
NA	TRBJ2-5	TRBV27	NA	TGTGCCACCAAGGGGTACCAAGAGACCCAGTACTTC	CATKGYQETQYF